This T cell receptor beta chain was sequenced for a study of blood T cell repertoires in COVID-19. Study at large: Sample material is recorded as cDNA or gDNA derived from T cells, B-cell-depleted T cells, or PBMCs.

This table comes from immunoSEQ multiplex PCR, and its TCRdb copy is limited to in-frame clones, with some not included. The sample contains 230,000 or so clones, roughly 89% of which appear only once. Germline-derived CDR1 and CDR2 are SGHNT and YENEEA. Trimming shortened V by 1 base and J by 9 bases, and 18 bases separated the two germline ends. CDR3 length: 15 residues. The chain couples TRBV11-3 to TRBJ1-2; tentatively, D is TRBD1 (5 bases). The sequence derives from a woman aged 40 to 55 who had recovered from COVID-19. The material sequenced was peripheral blood. CDR3 region: CASSLGEGSVGSYTF. The CDR3 bases are TGTGCCAGCAGCTTAGGGGAGGGGAGCGTGGGGAGCTACACCTTC.